These 25 T cell receptor beta chains originate from one sample sequenced in a study of CD8 T cells in Susac syndrome. cDNA came from about 0.5 to 1 ug RNA primed by random hexamers. One entry per CDR3 protein results from TCRdb running MiXCR on the immunoSEQ multiplex PCR reads. The sample gives under 80,000 distinct CDR3 sequences, about 95% of which show up once; about 0.38% is in the top ten. Sequenced: CD8+ T cells from PBMCs. Every receptor here comes from a human donor with multiple sclerosis.

The chain links TRBV7-9 to TRBJ1-2, with 7 bases identical to TRBD1. V lost 1 base and J lost 4; bases outside the gene matches: 6. The CDR3 has 15 amino acids. Germline values: CDR1 SEHNR, CDR2 FQNEAQ (reference sequence). Here the CDR3 reads CASSLEGAASYGYTF. The CDR3 DNA follows: TGTGCCAGCAGCTTAGAGGGGGCAGCTTCCTATGGCTACACCTTC.

V gene TRBV28 combines with J gene TRBJ2-2; D gene unclear. Germline V gives CDR1 MDHEN, CDR2 SYDVKM. CDR3 length equals 12 residues. V lost 8 bases to trimming and J lost 6 bases, with 10 bases between them. DNA of the CDR3: TGTGCCAGCCTTTACGGCGCCGGGGAGCTGTTTTTT. Translation: CASLYGAGELFF. The full variable domain, its missing parts supplied by reference TRBV28 and TRBJ2-2, is DVKVTQSSRYLVKRTGEKVFLECVQDMDHENMFWYRQDPGLGLRLIYFSYDVKMKEKGDIPEGYSVSREKKERFSLILESASTNQTSMYLCASLYGAGELFFGEGSRLTVL.

The chain joins TRBV3-1 to TRBJ2-6, with a tentative D call TRBD2 (5 bases). Germline lookup yields CDR1 LGHDT and CDR2 YNNKEL (reference sequence). V was cut by 0 bases and J by 0 bases, with 9 bases left in between. The CDR3 is made up of 17 amino acids. The CDR3 sequence is CASSQDSAFSGANVLTF. The CDR3 bases are TGTGCCAGCAGCCAAGATAGCGCCTTCTCTGGGGCCAACGTCCTGACTTTC. Full variable domain (missing parts from reference TRBV3-1 and TRBJ2-6): DTAVSQTPKYLVTQMGNDKSIKCEQNLGHDTMYWYKQDSKKFLKIMFSYNNKELIINETVPNRFSPKSPDKAHLNLHINSLELGDSAVYFCASSQDSAFSGANVLTFGAGSRLTVL.

The CDR3 reads CASSEPETGNQETQYF. CDR3 bases: TGTGCCAGCAGCGAACCGGAGACAGGGAATCAAGAGACCCAGTACTTC. The rearrangement links TRBV9 to TRBJ2-5; 7 bases match TRBD1. The CDR3 covers 16 residues. The V segment lost 3 bases and the J segment 2 bases; nucleotides outside the gene matches: 10. Germline CDR1 SGDLS, CDR2 YYNGEE.

This clonotype was seen a few times. The chain has TRBV27 and TRBJ1-5; 10 nucleotides match TRBD1. J was trimmed by 2 bases and V by 5 bases; bases with no gene match: 3. CDR1 and CDR2 from the germline V gene are MNHEY and SMNVEV (reference sequence). CDR3 length: 15 amino acids. CDR3 region: CASSPGTGGNQPQHF. In nucleotides, the CDR3 is TGTGCCAGCAGTCCCGGGACAGGGGGCAATCAGCCCCAGCATTTT.

The chain uses TRBV10-2 and TRBJ2-3; TRBD2 might be the D (5 bases). Trimming cost V 6 bases and J 5 bases, with 15 bases left between them. Germline V CDR1 and CDR2: WSHSY, SAAADI. The CDR3 is 14 amino acids. The CDR3 bases are TGCGCCAGCAGCCGGCCCACGGGGAGAGATACGCAGTATTTT. Protein sequence: CASSRPTGRDTQYF.

The rearrangement uses TRBV7-8 and TRBJ2-7, with D possibly TRBD1 on 7 matching bases. V was trimmed by 0 bases and J by 4 bases, leaving 16 bases between them. There are 16 residues in the CDR3. Germline V gives CDR1 SGHVS, CDR2 FQNEAQ. CDR3 amino acids: CASSLARGDSRYEQYF. DNA for the CDR3: TGTGCCAGCAGCTTAGCGCGCGGGGACAGCCGGTACGAGCAGTACTTC.

The CDR3 region is CSVEGPVTSGRDRYEQYF. CDR3 nucleotides: TGCAGCGTTGAAGGCCCTGTGACTAGCGGGAGGGACCGGTACGAGCAGTACTTC. The chain has TRBV29-1 and TRBJ2-7; 14 bases line up with TRBD2. The V gene end was trimmed by 1 base and the J gene end by 4 bases; junction bases not matched to a gene: 12. This CDR3 has 18 residues. Germline CDR1 and CDR2: SQVTM and ANQGSEA.

The CDR3 DNA follows: TGTGCCAGCAGCTTAGAGGACCGCCCTCCCTACGAGCAGTACTTC. It translates to CASSLEDRPPYEQYF. The chain employs TRBV7-2 and TRBJ2-7, with D hard to call. The CDR3 is 15 residues long. Between the trimmed V and J ends, which lost 1 base and 2 bases, there was a span of 12 bases. Germline values: CDR1 SGHTA, CDR2 FQGNSA.

The chain joins TRBV5-1 to TRBJ1-1; 7 nucleotides match TRBD1. This CDR3 contains 14 residues. Germline V lookup: CDR1 SGHRS, CDR2 YFSETQ. After removal of 2 bases from V and 4 bases from J, the junction contained 5 bases not matched to a gene. CDR3 loop: CASSFTGAFTEAFF. CDR3 DNA: TGCGCCAGCAGCTTCACAGGGGCCTTCACTGAAGCTTTCTTT.

In its sample, this clonotype was seen a few times. J is TRBJ1-4 and V is TRBV6-1; 7 nucleotides line up with TRBD1. This CDR3 region has 14 residues. Trimming at V came to 5 bases and at J to 7 bases, leaving 7 bases not matched to a gene. Germline lookup yields CDR1 MNHNS and CDR2 SASEGT. The CDR3 DNA follows: TGTGCCAGCAGTCCACAGGGGATGGGTGAAAAACTGTTTTTT. Its protein product is CASSPQGMGEKLFF.

The rearrangement uses TRBV12-3 or TRBV12-4 and TRBJ2-2, with a possible D match to TRBD1 (6 bases). The CDR3 sequence is 16 residues long. Trimming took off 5 bases at V and 0 bases at J, with 13 bases between the two ends. The CDR3 sequence is CASSPHGTPNTGELFF. CDR3 nucleotides: TGTGCCAGCAGTCCCCACGGGACACCGAACACCGGGGAGCTGTTTTTT.

V is TRBV5-6 and J is TRBJ2-3; D ambiguous. V was shortened by 4 bases and J by 0 bases, with 9 bases between the two germline ends. In germline, CDR1 is SGHDT, CDR2 YYEEEE. CDR3 length: 14 residues. This CDR3 is CASSPVISTDTQYF. CDR3 nucleotide sequence: TGTGCCAGCAGCCCGGTGATTAGCACAGATACGCAGTATTTT. The whole variable domain, remainder taken from reference TRBV5-6 and TRBJ2-3, is DAGVTQSPTHLIKTRGQQVTLRCSPKSGHDTVSWYQQALGQGPQFIFQYYEEEERQRGNFPDRFSGHQFPNYSSELNVNALLLGDSALYLCASSPVISTDTQYFGPGTRLTVL.

Details on this clonotype: Relative to the germline gene, one junction end is altered; a read error may explain this. The chain uses TRBV4-2 and TRBJ1-5, with D unclear. Per germline, CDR1 LGHNA and CDR2 YNFKEQ. The CDR3 spans 15 residues. The CDR3 protein is CAGSQVLSSNQPQHF. CDR3 DNA sequence: TGTGCCGGCAGCCAAGTCCTTAGTAGCAATCAGCCCCAGCATTTT.

V usage is TRBV5-6 and J usage is TRBJ2-3, with D uncertain. Germline V lookup: CDR1 SGHDT, CDR2 YYEEEE. Trimming took 3 bases from V and 5 from J, leaving 7 bases between them. This CDR3 spans 12 amino acids. DNA of the CDR3: TGTGCCAGCAGCTCTACAGAAGATACGCAGTATTTT. This gives the protein CASSSTEDTQYF.

This sequence joins TRBV11-2 and TRBJ2-5; D is perhaps TRBD2 (6 bases). CDR1 is SGHAT, CDR2 FQNNGV, per germline. This CDR3 is built from 17 residues. The V end lost 0 bases, the J end lost 1 base, and 15 bases lay between the germline ends. The CDR3 bases are TGTGCCAGCAGCTTAGATATTGGAAGGGAGGCCCAAGAGACCCAGTACTTC. Protein: CASSLDIGREAQETQYF.

The chain recombines TRBV7-6 with TRBJ2-5; possible D gene TRBD1, 5 bases. Germline V gene data show CDR1 as SGHVS and CDR2 as FNYEAQ. V lost 3 bases, J lost 2 bases, and 22 bases lay in between. This CDR3 region has 18 residues. The CDR3 protein is CASSLMPLDSMRQETQYF. The CDR3 DNA reads TGTGCCAGCAGCTTGATGCCCCTTGACAGTATGAGGCAAGAGACCCAGTACTTC. The full variable domain, in which reference TRBV7-6 and TRBJ2-5 provide the parts outside the CDR3, is GAGVSQSPRYKVTKRGQDVALRCDPISGHVSLYWYRQALGQGPEFLTYFNYEAQQDKSGLPNDRFSAERPEGSISTLTIQRTEQRDSAMYRCASSLMPLDSMRQETQYFGPGTRLLVL.

The chain employs TRBV1 and TRBJ2-7; whether TRBD2, the table's D call, matches the DNA was not checked. TRBV1 is reported as a pseudogene. CDR3 length: 14 amino acids. CDR3 in amino acids: CTSSGLQLIYEQYF. CDR3 bases: TGCACCAGCAGCGGCCTCCAACTTATCTACGAGCAGTACTTC.

The rearrangement links TRBV9 to TRBJ2-7; a possible D gene is TRBD1 (6 bases). There are 13 residues in the CDR3. V lost 2 bases and J 4 bases, leaving 10 bases between the germline ends. Germline CDR1 and CDR2: SGDLS and YYNGEE. CDR3 residues: CASSVGHQYEQYF. CDR3 nucleotides: TGTGCCAGCAGCGTGGGACACCAGTACGAGCAGTACTTC.

This clonotype was counted once. The chain uses TRBV2 and TRBJ2-2; D is uncertain. The V and J ends lost 8 bases and 4 bases respectively, with 8 bases between them. The CDR3 runs to 12 residues. Germline CDR1 reads SNHLY; CDR2 reads FYNNEI. Here the CDR3 DNA reads TGTGCCAGCGAAGTGACCACCGGGGAGCTGTTTTTT. Its protein product is CASEVTTGELFF.

The CDR3: CASSLSAVRQSGGYTF. CDR3 in DNA: TGTGCCAGCAGTTTATCGGCAGTACGCCAGTCCGGAGGCTACACCTTC. This sequence joins TRBV27 and TRBJ1-2, with unresolved D. The CDR3 is 16 residues long. The V gene lost 0 bases and the J gene lost 8 bases, with 19 bases spanning the gap. Germline V gene data show CDR1 as MNHEY and CDR2 as SMNVEV (reference sequence).

The genes are TRBV9 and TRBJ2-1; TRBD2 is a possible D gene (6 bases). V shed 3 bases and J shed 2 bases, with 9 bases lying between them. The CDR3 totals 14 residues. In germline, CDR1 is SGDLS, CDR2 YYNGEE. CDR3 coding DNA: TGTGCCAGCAGCGATAGCGGTACCTACAATGAGCAGTTCTTC. It translates to CASSDSGTYNEQFF.

This chain uses TRBV19 with TRBJ1-5, with a weak D call TRBD1 (5 bases). The CDR3 totals 12 residues. Germline values: CDR1 LNHDA, CDR2 SQIVND (reference sequence). V dropped 5 bases and J dropped 7 bases, with 9 bases sitting between them. This chain's CDR3 is CASSWGGQPQHF. The CDR3 DNA sequence: TGTGCCAGTAGTTGGGGGGGACAGCCCCAGCATTTT.

V usage is TRBV19 and J usage is TRBJ2-7; D is perhaps TRBD2 (5 bases). CDR3 length equals 14 residues. Germline CDR1 and CDR2: LNHDA and SQIVND (reference sequence). V was trimmed by 4 bases and J by 4 bases, leaving 14 bases between them. CDR3 DNA: TGTGCCAGTAGTAGTCCAGAGAGGGTATACGAGCAGTACTTC. It encodes CASSSPERVYEQYF.

The chain uses TRBV29-1 and TRBJ1-3; D unresolved. CDR1 SQVTM and CDR2 ANQGSEA come from the germline V gene. Trimming took off 0 bases at V and 3 bases at J, with 9 bases between the two ends. CDR3 length: 14 residues. CDR3 in DNA: TGCAGCGTTGAAGATTTCGAGTTTGGAAACACCATATATTTT. Translated: CSVEDFEFGNTIYF. The whole variable domain, remainder taken from reference TRBV29-1 and TRBJ1-3, is SAVISQKPSRDICQRGTSLTIQCQVDSQVTMMFWYRQQPGQSLTLIATANQGSEATYESGFVIDKFPISRPNLTFSTLTVSNMSPEDSSIYLCSVEDFEFGNTIYFGEGSWLTVV.